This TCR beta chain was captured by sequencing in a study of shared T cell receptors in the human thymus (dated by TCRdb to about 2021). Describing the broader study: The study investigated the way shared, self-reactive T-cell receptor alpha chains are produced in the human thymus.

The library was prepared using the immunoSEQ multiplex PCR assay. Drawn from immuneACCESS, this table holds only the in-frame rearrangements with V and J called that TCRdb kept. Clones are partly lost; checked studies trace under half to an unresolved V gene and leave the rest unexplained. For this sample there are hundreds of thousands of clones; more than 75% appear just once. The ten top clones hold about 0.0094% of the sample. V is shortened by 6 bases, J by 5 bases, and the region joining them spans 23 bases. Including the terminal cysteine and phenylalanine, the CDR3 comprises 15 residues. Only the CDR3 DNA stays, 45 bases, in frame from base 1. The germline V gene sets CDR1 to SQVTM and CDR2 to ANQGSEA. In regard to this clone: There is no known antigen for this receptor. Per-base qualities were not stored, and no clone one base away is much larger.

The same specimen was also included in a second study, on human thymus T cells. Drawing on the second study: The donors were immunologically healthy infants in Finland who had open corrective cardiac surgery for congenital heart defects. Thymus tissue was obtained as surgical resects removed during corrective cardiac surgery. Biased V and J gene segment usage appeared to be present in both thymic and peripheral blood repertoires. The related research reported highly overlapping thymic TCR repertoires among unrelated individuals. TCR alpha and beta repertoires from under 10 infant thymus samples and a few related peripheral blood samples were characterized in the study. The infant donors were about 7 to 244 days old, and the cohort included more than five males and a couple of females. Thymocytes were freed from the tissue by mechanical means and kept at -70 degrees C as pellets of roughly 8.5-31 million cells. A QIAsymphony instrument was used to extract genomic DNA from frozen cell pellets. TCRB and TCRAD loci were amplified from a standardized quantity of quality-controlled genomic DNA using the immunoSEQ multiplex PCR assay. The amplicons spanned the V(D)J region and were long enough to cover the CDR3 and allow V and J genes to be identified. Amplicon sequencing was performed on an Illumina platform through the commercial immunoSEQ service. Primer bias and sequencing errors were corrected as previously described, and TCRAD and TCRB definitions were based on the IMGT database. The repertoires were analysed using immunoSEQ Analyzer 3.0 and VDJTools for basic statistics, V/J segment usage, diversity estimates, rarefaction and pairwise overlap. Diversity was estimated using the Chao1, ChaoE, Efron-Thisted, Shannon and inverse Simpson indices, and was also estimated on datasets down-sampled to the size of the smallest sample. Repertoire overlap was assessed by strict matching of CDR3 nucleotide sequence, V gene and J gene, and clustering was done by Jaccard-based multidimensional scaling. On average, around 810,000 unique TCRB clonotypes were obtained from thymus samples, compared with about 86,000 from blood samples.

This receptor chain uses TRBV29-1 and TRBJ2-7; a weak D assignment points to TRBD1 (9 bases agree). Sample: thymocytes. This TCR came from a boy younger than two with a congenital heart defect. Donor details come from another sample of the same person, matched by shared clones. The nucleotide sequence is TGCAGCGTCGGGGGGGAACAGGGGGCGCCCGACGAGCAGTACTTC. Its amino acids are CSVGGEQGAPDEQYF.